This is a list of T cell receptor beta chains from one sample in a study of OX40 agonist ivuxolimab in advanced cancers. Generated by immunoSEQ multiplex PCR, the TCRdb table keeps only in-frame clones and is missing some. The data contain 70,000 to 90,000 clones, 75% to 90% of them singletons. The sequenced sample was CD4+ or CD8+ T cells sorted from blood, obtained in a trial of the OX40 agonist ivuxolimab. The source is an adult with an advanced solid tumor such as melanoma, head and neck, liver or kidney cancer. Both conserved end residues are part of each CDR3. The D gene is left open where the match is weak. Clone size is given for some rows only: seen once, a few or many times, or a class if the clone is expanded.

>TRBV5-1|-|TRBJ1-1|-
CASSLDFRDGNTEAFF
TGCGCCAGCAGCTTGGACTTTCGGGACGGGAACACTGAAGCTTTCTTT
>TRBV10-3|-|TRBJ1-1|TRBD1
CAIRPRGQFANTEAFF
TGTGCCATCAGACCCCGGGGACAGTTCGCGAACACTGAAGCTTTCTTT
>TRBV5-1|-|TRBJ2-2|-
CASSSVLGLNTGELFF
TGCGCCAGCAGCTCGGTCCTAGGTTTGAACACCGGGGAGCTGTTTTTT
>TRBV18|-|TRBJ2-7|-
CASSPATDYEQYF
TGTGCCAGCTCACCGGCAACAGACTACGAGCAGTACTTC
>TRBV21-1|-|TRBJ1-4|-
CASSTPGRGSNEKLFF
TGTGCCAGCAGCACCCCGGGACGGGGGTCTAATGAAAAACTGTTTTTT
>TRBV18|once|TRBJ2-4|-
CASSPDAGRSTKNIQYF
TGTGCCAGCTCACCAGACGCCGGAAGATCTACCAAAAACATTCAGTACTTC
>TRBV11-1|-|TRBJ2-1|TRBD2
CASSSTLAGGSSAEQFF
TGTGCCAGCAGCTCAACCCTAGCGGGAGGGTCTTCCGCTGAGCAGTTCTTC
>TRBV5-1|-|TRBJ2-2|-
CASSLDGSSTGELFF
TGCGCCAGCAGCTTGGACGGCTCGAGTACCGGGGAGCTGTTTTTT
>TRBV5-4|-|TRBJ2-1|-
CASSFGGTGRSYNEQFF
TGTGCCAGCAGCTTCGGGGGGACAGGCCGCTCCTACAATGAGCAGTTCTTC
>TRBV7-6|-|TRBJ2-5|-
CASSLAPQGNQETQYF
TGTGCCAGCAGCTTAGCGCCACAGGGAAACCAAGAGACCCAGTACTTC
>TRBV7-2|-|TRBJ1-4|TRBD1
CASSTGGGSNEKLFF
TGTGCCAGCAGCACAGGGGGCGGGTCTAATGAAAAACTGTTTTTT
>TRBV7-2|-|TRBJ2-3|-
CASSYVAGVADTQYF
TGTGCCAGCAGCTATGTAGCCGGAGTGGCAGATACGCAGTATTTT
>TRBV18|-|TRBJ1-5|-
CASSPGTDNQPQHF
TGTGCCAGCTCACCCGGGACGGACAATCAGCCCCAGCATTTT
>TRBV7-9|-|TRBJ2-3|TRBD2
CASNMIAGGPIDAQYF
TGTGCCAGCAACATGATAGCGGGAGGGCCAATAGATGCGCAGTATTTT
>TRBV5-1|-|TRBJ2-5|-
CASSQQETQYF
TGCGCCAGCAGCCAACAAGAGACCCAGTACTTC
>TRBV7-8|-|TRBJ2-7|TRBD2
CASGRLAGSGEQYF
TGTGCCAGCGGAAGACTAGCGGGATCGGGCGAGCAGTACTTC
>TRBV10-3|-|TRBJ1-1|-
CAISPTLNTEAFF
TGTGCCATCAGCCCGACACTGAACACTGAAGCTTTCTTT